These T cell receptor beta chains were read from a single sample in a study of T cells in Graves' hyperthyroidism and ophthalmopathy. One entry per CDR3 protein results from TCRdb running MiXCR on the multiplex PCR reads. The top ten hold approximately 8.2% of the sample, which has hundreds of thousands of distinct CDR3 sequences, about 43% seen once. Sequenced input: peripheral blood or thyroid tissue (not recorded which). These TCRs come from a woman aged 18-29 years with Graves' hyperthyroidism. CDR3s include the opening cysteine and the closing phenylalanine or tryptophan. The D gene is left open where the match is weak. Part of the rows lack a size; the others show once, few, many or a class for expanded clones.

size	V	D	J	CDR3	DNA
few	TRBV6-1	TRBD1	TRBJ2-5	CASSSSGTGETQYF	TGTGCCAGCAGTTCATCCGGGACAGGGGAGACCCAGTACTTC
-	TRBV7-3	-	TRBJ1-2	CASSQAKTPGGYTF	TGCGCCAGCAGCCAAGCCAAGACCCCGGGGGGCTACACCTTC
many	TRBV29-1	-	TRBJ1-2	CSALRGTGYGYTF	TGCAGCGCCTTACGCGGGACTGGCTATGGCTACACCTTC
-	TRBV15	-	TRBJ1-2	CATSKQDGRGYTF	TGTGCCACCAGCAAACAAGACGGGAGAGGCTACACCTTC
-	TRBV20-1	-	TRBJ1-2	CSAGRDNQIKGYTF	TGCAGTGCTGGGCGGGACAACCAAATAAAGGGCTACACCTTC
-	TRBV29-1	-	TRBJ2-3	CSVDPGNPTDTQYF	TGCAGCGTCGACCCCGGGAATCCCACAGATACGCAGTATTTT
once	TRBV6-9	-	TRBJ2-5	CASSHREETQYF	TGTGCCAGCAGTCATCGGGAGGAGACCCAGTACTTC
-	TRBV2	-	TRBJ2-7	CASSPREYEQYF	TGTGCCAGCAGCCCTAGAGAATACGAGCAGTACTTC
many	TRBV9	TRBD2	TRBJ2-5	CASSKPRLAGQETQYF	TGTGCCAGCAGCAAACCGCGACTAGCGGGGCAAGAGACCCAGTACTTC
few	TRBV20-1	-	TRBJ2-5	CSAWNARLQETQYF	TGCAGCGCCTGGAATGCTAGATTACAAGAGACCCAGTACTTC
many	TRBV25-1	-	TRBJ1-1	CASSDRLLGTEAFF	TGTGCCAGCAGTGATCGCCTGCTGGGTACTGAAGCTTTCTTT
many	TRBV2	-	TRBJ1-5	CASKAGMGNQPQHF	TGTGCCAGCAAGGCGGGAATGGGCAATCAGCCCCAGCATTTT
few	TRBV2	-	TRBJ2-5	CASSQRGGNQETQYF	TGTGCCAGCAGCCAACGCGGCGGGAACCAAGAGACCCAGTACTTC
many	TRBV2	-	TRBJ1-5	CASSPGRGSNQPQHF	TGTGCCAGCAGCCCTGGGAGGGGAAGCAATCAGCCCCAGCATTTT
-	TRBV2	-	TRBJ1-1	CASSELGRWTDEAFF	TGTGCCAGCAGTGAACTTGGCAGATGGACAGATGAAGCTTTCTTT
-	TRBV7-8	-	TRBJ1-1	CASSSGSFMNTEAFF	TGTGCCAGCAGCTCCGGGAGCTTCATGAACACTGAAGCTTTCTTT
many	TRBV29-1	-	TRBJ1-2	CSVERPGLNYGYTF	TGCAGCGTTGAAAGGCCGGGCCTAAACTATGGCTACACCTTC
-	TRBV20-1	-	TRBJ1-4	CSASDPIGEKLFF	TGCAGTGCCTCGGACCCGATAGGGGAAAAACTGTTTTTT
few	TRBV12-3/TRBV12-4	TRBD1	TRBJ1-2	CASKHRGPRYGYTF	TGTGCCAGCAAACACAGGGGTCCGAGATATGGCTACACCTTC
-	TRBV20-1	TRBD1	TRBJ2-7	CGARRGQGKNEQYF	TGCGGTGCTAGACGTGGACAGGGGAAGAACGAGCAGTACTTC
few	TRBV7-9	-	TRBJ2-3	CASSLTKTDTQYF	TGTGCCAGCAGCTTAACAAAAACAGATACGCAGTATTTT
-	TRBV7-6	-	TRBJ1-2	CASSTHAGSSRGYTF	TGTGCCAGCAGCACACACGCGGGGTCGAGCCGGGGCTACACCTTC
many	TRBV2	-	TRBJ2-6	CASSPLRTGANVLTF	TGTGCCAGCAGTCCTCTACGGACTGGGGCCAACGTCCTGACTTTC
medium-sized	TRBV6-5	-	TRBJ1-6	CASSPGSSPLHF	TGTGCCAGCAGTCCAGGGAGTTCACCCCTCCACTTT
-	TRBV29-1	TRBD1	TRBJ1-2	CSVERTGVFGYGYTF	TGCAGCGTTGAGCGGACAGGGGTCTTCGGTTATGGCTACACCTTC
-	TRBV7-2	-	TRBJ1-4	CASSLKWPRTVNEKLFF	TGTGCCAGCAGCTTAAAATGGCCAAGGACAGTTAATGAAAAACTGTTTTTT
-	TRBV7-9	-	TRBJ2-6	CASSRPGPEGANVLTF	TGTGCCAGCAGCCGCCCAGGTCCGGAAGGGGCCAACGTCCTGACTTTC
-	TRBV11-2	TRBD2	TRBJ2-7	CASSLSSGKTYEQYF	TGTGCCAGCAGCTTGTCTAGCGGGAAAACCTACGAGCAGTACTTC
-	TRBV29-1	-	TRBJ2-6	CSVDVRGAGANVLTF	TGCAGCGTTGACGTGAGGGGGGCTGGGGCCAACGTCCTGACTTTC
few	TRBV19	TRBD1	TRBJ2-7	CATGTGWGEQYF	TGTGCCACCGGGACAGGGTGGGGCGAGCAGTACTTC
-	TRBV29-1	TRBD1	TRBJ1-2	CSVLRTGNGYTF	TGCAGCGTTCTACGGACAGGGAATGGCTACACCTTC
-	TRBV25-1	-	TRBJ2-7	CASSESGKTYEQYF	TGTGCCAGCAGTGAATCGGGGAAAACCTACGAGCAGTACTTC
-	TRBV29-1	TRBD1	TRBJ1-2	CSVWSGTGYGYTF	TGCAGCGTTTGGAGTGGGACAGGGTATGGCTACACCTTC
many	TRBV10-3	-	TRBJ1-4	CAISPWGANEKLFF	TGTGCCATCAGTCCGTGGGGGGCGAATGAAAAACTGTTTTTT
-	TRBV2	TRBD1	TRBJ1-2	CASSSQGEGYTF	TGTGCCAGCAGTTCCCAGGGGGAAGGCTACACCTTC
many	TRBV10-3	-	TRBJ1-5	CATQTNRLGGQPQHF	TGTGCCACTCAAACCAACAGGCTGGGGGGCCAGCCCCAGCATTTT
many	TRBV7-2	-	TRBJ2-7	CASSLVSGQSSYEQYF	TGTGCCAGCAGCTTAGTTTCGGGGCAAAGCTCCTACGAGCAGTACTTC
few	TRBV15	TRBD2	TRBJ2-5	CASSQGGSGRYETQYF	TGTGCCAGCAGCCAAGGAGGTAGCGGGAGGTATGAGACCCAGTACTTC
many	TRBV2	-	TRBJ1-2	CASWTVLNYGYTF	TGTGCCAGTTGGACAGTGCTTAACTATGGCTACACCTTC
-	TRBV7-2	TRBD1	TRBJ2-5	CASSLDRGQPQYF	TGTGCCAGCAGCTTGGACAGGGGTCAGCCCCAGTACTTC
few	TRBV7-9	TRBD1	TRBJ1-2	CASSSTGGADGYTF	TGTGCCAGCAGCTCTACAGGGGGCGCAGATGGCTACACCTTC
-	TRBV29-1	-	TRBJ1-1	CAWGRANTEAFF	TGTGCCTGGGGGAGGGCGAACACTGAAGCTTTCTTT
many	TRBV7-9	-	TRBJ2-5	CASSRGIGTQYF	TGTGCCAGCAGCCGGGGAATCGGGACCCAGTACTTC
many	TRBV7-8	-	TRBJ2-7	CASSFMGLSYEQYF	TGTGCCAGCAGCTTCATGGGACTCTCCTACGAGCAGTACTTC
-	TRBV9	-	TRBJ2-2	CASSVAPGAGELFF	TGTGCCAGCAGCGTAGCTCCCGGGGCCGGGGAGCTGTTTTTT
-	TRBV20-1	-	TRBJ2-7	CSARDRRGPTREQYF	TGCAGTGCTAGGGATAGAAGAGGGCCCACCCGGGAGCAGTACTTC
-	TRBV2	TRBD1	TRBJ2-2	CASRYDRANVGELFF	TGTGCCAGCAGATATGACAGGGCTAATGTGGGGGAGCTGTTTTTT
-	TRBV11-2	-	TRBJ1-6	CASSFGTRKQVF	TGTGCCAGCAGCTTCGGGACCCGAAAACAGGTTTTT
many	TRBV6-6	-	TRBJ2-7	CASSDSRGEQYF	TGTGCCAGCAGTGACTCCAGGGGCGAGCAGTACTTC
-	TRBV11-1	-	TRBJ1-1	CASSAPGYGVSEAFF	TGTGCCAGCAGCGCCCCAGGGTACGGGGTTTCTGAAGCTTTCTTT
-	TRBV20-1	-	TRBJ1-5	CSAPPARPGLSNQPQHF	TGCAGTGCTCCCCCGGCTCGTCCAGGGCTGAGCAATCAGCCCCAGCATTTT
few	TRBV19	TRBD1	TRBJ1-2	CASSTAWTGAAVGYTF	TGTGCCAGTAGTACAGCCTGGACAGGGGCAGCCGTTGGCTACACCTTC
-	TRBV7-9	TRBD1	TRBJ1-2	CATGWTGSYGYTF	TGTGCCACGGGCTGGACAGGCTCCTATGGCTACACCTTC
-	TRBV2	-	TRBJ1-5	CASSPQQGQGWPQHF	TGTGCCAGCAGTCCCCAGCAAGGTCAGGGTTGGCCCCAGCATTTT